Sequencing of this T cell receptor beta chain was carried out in a study of CD8 T cells in Susac syndrome. Broader study findings: The study conceded that its TCR sequencing and HLA analysis involved relatively few individuals.

This clonotype was counted once. The antigen is not known. TEMRA cells were FACS-enriched, and CD8+ and CD4+ T cells were isolated negatively. About 0.5 to 1 ug RNA was reverse transcribed with random hexamers. Amplification of TCR beta CDR3 spanned 54 Vbeta and 13 Jbeta via immunoSEQ multiplex PCR. MiXCR was run by TCRdb on the immunoSEQ multiplex PCR reads, yielding one entry per CDR3 protein. The sample records 150,000 to 200,000 distinct CDR3 sequences, approximately 93% being singletons. CDR3 size: 16 residues. V shed 4 bases and J shed 2 bases, with 13 bases lying between them. CDR1 is SGHNT and CDR2 is YYREEE in the germline V gene (reference sequence).

This rearrangement joins TRBV5-4 to TRBJ2-6; D unresolved. Material for sequencing was CD4+ T cells from PBMCs. The receptor was derived from a human donor with multiple sclerosis. CDR3 amino acids: CASSMKEKAGANVLTF. The CDR3 DNA follows: TGTGCCAGCAGCATGAAGGAGAAGGCTGGGGCCAACGTCCTGACTTTC.